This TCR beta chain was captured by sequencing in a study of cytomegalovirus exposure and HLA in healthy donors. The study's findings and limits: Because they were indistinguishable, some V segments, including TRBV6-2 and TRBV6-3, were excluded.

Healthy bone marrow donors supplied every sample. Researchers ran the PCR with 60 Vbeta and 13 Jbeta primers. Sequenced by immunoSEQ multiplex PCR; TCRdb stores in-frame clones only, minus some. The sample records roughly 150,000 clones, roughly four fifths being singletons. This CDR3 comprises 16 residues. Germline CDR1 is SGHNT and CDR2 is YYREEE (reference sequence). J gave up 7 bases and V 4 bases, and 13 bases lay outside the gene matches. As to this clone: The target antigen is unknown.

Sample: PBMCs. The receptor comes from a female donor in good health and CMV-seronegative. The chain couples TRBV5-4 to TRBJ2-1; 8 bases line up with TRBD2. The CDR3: CASSADGTRVLNEQFF. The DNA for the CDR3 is TGTGCCAGCAGCGCAGACGGGACTAGGGTCCTTAATGAGCAGTTCTTC.